These T cell receptor beta chains were read from a single sample in a study of blood T cell repertoires in COVID-19. Sequenced by immunoSEQ multiplex PCR; TCRdb stores in-frame clones only, minus some. The repertoire holds 110,000 to 150,000 clones, less than 80% seen once, with roughly 3.4% in the top ten. What was sequenced was peripheral blood. These receptors all come from a man between 60 and 70 years old with acute or convalescent COVID-19. Each CDR3 is given with its conserved first and last residue. D genes are given only for firm matches. Clone sizes are given selectively: once, few, many, or a class where the clone is expanded.

J | V | D | size | DNA | CDR3
TRBJ2-7 | TRBV10-3 | . | . | TGTGCCATCAGCGCGGGACAGTACGAGCAGTACTTC | CAISAGQYEQYF
TRBJ1-3 | TRBV3-1/TRBV3-2 | . | . | TGTGCCAGCAGCCTCCTGGGGACAACCTCTGGAAACACCATATATTTT | CASSLLGTTSGNTIYF
TRBJ2-7 | TRBV2 | . | few | TGTGCCAGCAGTGAAGTTGTCTCCCTAGGCGAGCAGTACTTC | CASSEVVSLGEQYF
TRBJ2-4 | TRBV28 | . | . | TGTGCCAGCAGTCTCTCCGACGGGTTACGAGACATTCAGTACTTC | CASSLSDGLRDIQYF
TRBJ2-3 | TRBV2 | TRBD2 | . | TGTGCCAGCAGTGATTTGGCTAGCGGTGATACGCAGTATTTT | CASSDLASGDTQYF
TRBJ2-1 | TRBV6-6 | . | . | TGTGCCAGCAGTATCCGCACGGATGAGCAGTTCTTC | CASSIRTDEQFF
TRBJ2-1 | TRBV7-6 | . | . | TGTGCCAGCAGCCCCACCCCGCGTAGCTCCTACAATGAGCAGTTCTTC | CASSPTPRSSYNEQFF
TRBJ1-5 | TRBV27 | TRBD1 | . | TGTGCCAGCAGTTCAGCTTCCGGGACAGGGGGCGATTGGGGCAATCAGCCCCAGCATTTT | CASSSASGTGGDWGNQPQHF
TRBJ1-1 | TRBV9 | . | . | TGTGCCAGCAGCGTGACGGGGATCGCTGAAGCTTTCTTT | CASSVTGIAEAFF
TRBJ2-2 | TRBV9 | TRBD1 | . | TGTGCCAGCAGCGTATCCGGGACAGCGAACACCGGGGAGCTGTTTTTT | CASSVSGTANTGELFF
TRBJ1-1 | TRBV2 | . | many | TGTGCCAGCAGTGTGGGACAAATGACTGAAGCTTTCTTT | CASSVGQMTEAFF
TRBJ2-7 | TRBV7-6 | . | . | TGTGCCAGCAGCCTTCTAGCGTATGGATCCTACGAGCAGTACTTC | CASSLLAYGSYEQYF
TRBJ1-5 | TRBV18 | . | . | TGTGCCAGCTCACCAGGGGACGGGGGTTATAGCAATCAGCCCCAGCATTTT | CASSPGDGGYSNQPQHF
TRBJ2-7 | TRBV4-3 | . | few | TGCGCCAGCAGCCAAGCCAGGCACTACGAGCAGTACTTC | CASSQARHYEQYF
TRBJ2-2 | TRBV3-1/TRBV3-2 | . | . | TGTGCCAGCAGCCCGGAACTAACGAACACCGGGGAGCTGTTTTTT | CASSPELTNTGELFF
TRBJ1-1 | TRBV2 | TRBD1 | few | TGTGCCAGCAGCCAAGAGGACAGGGGCACTGAAGCTTTCTTT | CASSQEDRGTEAFF
TRBJ2-2 | TRBV20-1 | . | . | TGCAGTGCTAGTTGGCAGGGCGGGGAGCTGTTTTTT | CSASWQGGELFF
TRBJ1-5 | TRBV19 | TRBD1 | . | TGTGCCAGTAGTATAACGGGACAGCCCAATCAGCCCCAGCATTTT | CASSITGQPNQPQHF
TRBJ2-5 | TRBV6-5 | . | . | TGTGCCAGCAGTAGCGACAGAGAGACCCAGTACTTC | CASSSDRETQYF
TRBJ2-7 | TRBV2 | . | . | TGTGCCAGCAGTGAGGACAGCCGCTCCTACGAGCAGTACTTC | CASSEDSRSYEQYF
TRBJ1-4 | TRBV2 | TRBD1 | few | TGTGCCAGCAGGTGGCAGACAGGGGTTGAAAAACTGTTTTTT | CASRWQTGVEKLFF
TRBJ2-1 | TRBV9 | . | . | TGTGCCAGCAGCGCTCGACTAGTTGGAGTAGGGAATGAGCAGTTCTTC | CASSARLVGVGNEQFF
TRBJ2-1 | TRBV19 | TRBD2 | . | TGTGCCAGTACCCCAAGGAGGTTAGCGGGACTTAATGAGCAGTTCTTC | CASTPRRLAGLNEQFF
TRBJ2-4 | TRBV6-2/TRBV6-3 | . | . | TGTGCCAGCAGTCCCCAACTAGGCGCAAGGTCTGGGAACATTCAGTACTTC | CASSPQLGARSGNIQYF
TRBJ2-2 | TRBV7-9 | TRBD1 | once | TGTGCCAGCAGTTTAAATGCCGGGACAGGGGTTACCGGGGAGCTGTTTTTT | CASSLNAGTGVTGELFF
TRBJ2-4 | TRBV7-3 | . | many | TGTGCCAGCAGCTTAGTGGGCGGGGATCCAGCCAAAAACATTCAGTACTTC | CASSLVGGDPAKNIQYF
TRBJ2-1 | TRBV5-4 | TRBD1 | . | TGTGCCAGCAGCCGGGACAGGGCGTCCTACAATGAGCAGTTCTTC | CASSRDRASYNEQFF
TRBJ2-3 | TRBV28 | TRBD1 | . | TGTGCCAGCAGCGGACGGGACAGGGGGCATTCAGATACGCAGTATTTT | CASSGRDRGHSDTQYF
TRBJ1-6 | TRBV28 | . | . | TGTGCCAGCAGTCGGAGGGGTTCCTATAATTCACCCCTCCACTTT | CASSRRGSYNSPLHF